The 12 T cell receptor beta chains in this list originate from one sample, sequenced in a study of patients and donors after allogeneic stem cell transplantation. TCRdb ran MiXCR on the RT-PCR reads and lists one entry per CDR3 protein. This sample carries roughly 960,000 distinct CDR3 sequences, roughly 17% of them seen once, and the ten largest clones take about 6%. The sequenced sample consisted of blood, either unsorted or a sorted T cell fraction (not recorded which). Source of these receptors: a human donor who was either an allogeneic HSCT recipient or a stem cell or donor lymphocyte infusion donor (not recorded which). It is not recorded whose cells these are; they may come from a transplant donor.

This clonotype has only a few counts. The chain joins TRBV12-3 or TRBV12-4 to TRBJ2-1; D unresolved. Deletions cut 7 bases from V and 4 bases from J, with 8 bases between. This CDR3 has 12 residues. Written as DNA, the CDR3 is TGTGCCAGCAAGACCGAATACAATGAGCAGTTCTTC. Its translation is CASKTEYNEQFF.

This clonotype was recorded a few times. The rearrangement uses TRBV5-1 and TRBJ2-7; D is possibly TRBD2 (6 bases). CDR1 SGHRS and CDR2 YFSETQ come from the germline V gene. Trimming removed 0 bases from V and 0 bases from J, with 19 bases in between. CDR3 length: 18 residues. The CDR3 loop is CASSLAVHGREASYEQYF. In DNA form, the CDR3 reads TGCGCCAGCAGCTTGGCCGTCCATGGCAGGGAGGCCTCCTACGAGCAGTACTTC.

The rearrangement joins TRBV24-1 to TRBJ2-7, with 7 bases identical to TRBD2. Per germline, CDR1 KGHDR and CDR2 SFDVKD. The junction had 4 bases not matched to a gene; V was cut back by 3 bases and J by 0 bases. This CDR3 has 15 residues. Written as DNA, the CDR3 is TGTGCCACCAGTGATGCTAGCGGAAGCTCCTACGAGCAGTACTTC. As protein: CATSDASGSSYEQYF.

In its sample, this clonotype was seen many times. The rearrangement joins TRBV6-1 to TRBJ1-4; no reliable D call. This CDR3 has 15 amino acids. Trimming pared 5 bases from V and 4 bases from J, leaving 14 bases between. Germline V gene lookup returns CDR1 MNHNS and CDR2 SASEGT. CDR3 sequence reads: CASSPGRKLNEKLFF. CDR3 in DNA: TGTGCCAGCAGTCCCGGACGGAAACTTAATGAAAAACTGTTTTTT.

The CDR3: CSAREQGGGANVLTF. CDR3 nucleotides: TGCAGTGCTAGGGAACAGGGCGGAGGGGCCAACGTCCTGACTTTC. The chain joins TRBV20-1 to TRBJ2-6; possibly TRBD1 for D (6 bases). The CDR3 runs 15 residues. Germline V lookup: CDR1 DFQATT, CDR2 SNEGSKA (reference sequence). With 3 bases removed from V and 4 bases from J, the gap between germline ends came to 13 bases.

This clonotype was found many times. The gene calls are TRBV5-1 and TRBJ2-5, with a possible D match to TRBD2 (6 bases). CDR1 SGHRS and CDR2 YFSETQ come from the germline V gene. CDR3 size: 14 residues. V was cut by 3 bases and J by 4 bases, with 13 bases left in between. The chain's CDR3 is CASSYGGGRETQYF. In nucleotides, the CDR3 is TGCGCCAGCAGCTATGGGGGAGGCAGAGAGACCCAGTACTTC.

V gene TRBV6-5 combines with J gene TRBJ2-7; weak D call: TRBD2 (6 bases). CDR1 and CDR2 (germline): MNHEY, SVGAGI. The CDR3 runs 14 residues. V was shortened by 2 bases and J by 4 bases, with 12 bases between the two germline ends. The chain's CDR3 is CASSYTGGTYEQYF. For the CDR3, the DNA is TGTGCCAGCAGTTACACCGGCGGGACTTACGAGCAGTACTTC.

This clonotype appeared many times. The chain recombines TRBV4-2 with TRBJ1-1; unclear D gene. Germline CDR1 is LGHNA and CDR2 is YNFKEQ. Trimming shortened V by 1 base and J by 0 bases, and 3 bases separated the two germline ends. CDR3 length: 13 amino acids. Here the CDR3 reads CASSQAMNTEAFF. The CDR3 coding sequence is TGTGCCAGCAGCCAAGCGATGAACACTGAAGCTTTCTTT.

A few counts support this clonotype. The chain carries TRBV27 and TRBJ1-5, with a possible D match to TRBD1 (5 bases). CDR1 and CDR2 (germline): MNHEY, SMNVEV (reference sequence). The CDR3 is 15 amino acids. V lost 0 bases, J lost 9 bases, and 15 bases lay in between. CDR3 region: CASSLSDGGDGPQHF. The CDR3 DNA is TGTGCCAGCAGTTTATCAGATGGGGGGGATGGGCCCCAGCATTTT.

This clonotype occurred a few times. The genes are TRBV2 and TRBJ1-2; no firm D call. The CDR3 runs to 12 residues. Germline V CDR1 and CDR2: SNHLY, FYNNEI. V lost 6 bases and J lost 4, with 9 bases in between. This CDR3 reads CASRDLGYGYTF. Written as DNA, the CDR3 is TGTGCCAGCAGGGATTTGGGCTATGGCTACACCTTC.

This chain links TRBV12-3 or TRBV12-4 with TRBJ2-5; possibly TRBD2 for D (5 bases). V lost 4 bases and J 13 bases, leaving 25 bases between the germline ends. CDR3 length: 15 amino acids. The CDR3 sequence: CASSSTRTAFGSPYF. CDR3 DNA sequence: TGTGCCAGCAGTTCGACTCGGACTGCCTTCGGTTCTCCGTACTTC.

The genes are TRBV28 and TRBJ1-2; D might be TRBD1 (5 bases). V lost 8 bases and J lost 4, with 17 bases in between. This CDR3 is built from 14 residues. Germline CDR1 MDHEN, CDR2 SYDVKM. The CDR3 here is CASLRGDSLYGYTF. The CDR3 nucleotides are TGTGCCAGCTTGAGGGGCGATTCCCTCTATGGCTACACCTTC.